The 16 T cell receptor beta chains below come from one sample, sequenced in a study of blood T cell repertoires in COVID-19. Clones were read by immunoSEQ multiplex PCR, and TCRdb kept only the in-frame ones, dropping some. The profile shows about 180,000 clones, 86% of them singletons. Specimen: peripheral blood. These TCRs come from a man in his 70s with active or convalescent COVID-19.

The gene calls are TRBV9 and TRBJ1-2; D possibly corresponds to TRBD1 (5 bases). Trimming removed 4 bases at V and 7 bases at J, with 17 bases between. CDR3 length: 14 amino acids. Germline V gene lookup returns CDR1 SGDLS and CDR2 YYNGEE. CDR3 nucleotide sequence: TGTGCCAGCAGCCGGGACTCCCTCGGGCCTGGCTACACCTTC. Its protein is CASSRDSLGPGYTF.

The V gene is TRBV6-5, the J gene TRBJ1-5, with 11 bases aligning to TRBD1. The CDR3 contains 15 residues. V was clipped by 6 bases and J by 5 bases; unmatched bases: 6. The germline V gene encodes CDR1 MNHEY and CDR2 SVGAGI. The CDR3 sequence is CASSPDRGPHQPQHF. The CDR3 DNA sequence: TGTGCCAGCAGCCCGGACAGGGGGCCCCATCAGCCCCAGCATTTT.

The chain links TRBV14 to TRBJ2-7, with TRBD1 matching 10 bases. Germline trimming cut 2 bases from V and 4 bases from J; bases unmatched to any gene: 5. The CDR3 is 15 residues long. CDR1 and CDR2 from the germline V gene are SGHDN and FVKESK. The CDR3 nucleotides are TGTGCCAGCAGCCAACCCGGGACAGGGGCGTACGAGCAGTACTTC. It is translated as CASSQPGTGAYEQYF.

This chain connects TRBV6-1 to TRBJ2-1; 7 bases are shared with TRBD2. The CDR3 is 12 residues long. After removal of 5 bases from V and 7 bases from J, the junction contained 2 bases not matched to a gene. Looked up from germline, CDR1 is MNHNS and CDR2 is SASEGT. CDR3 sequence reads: CASSSAGNEQFF. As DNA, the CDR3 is TGTGCCAGCAGTTCAGCGGGGAATGAGCAGTTCTTC.

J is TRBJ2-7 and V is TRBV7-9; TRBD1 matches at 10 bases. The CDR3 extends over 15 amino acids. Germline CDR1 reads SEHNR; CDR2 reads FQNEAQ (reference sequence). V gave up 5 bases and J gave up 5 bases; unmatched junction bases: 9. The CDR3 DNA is TGTGCCAGCAGCGCCCGGGACAGGGGTCGGCACGAGCAGTACTTC. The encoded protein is CASSARDRGRHEQYF.

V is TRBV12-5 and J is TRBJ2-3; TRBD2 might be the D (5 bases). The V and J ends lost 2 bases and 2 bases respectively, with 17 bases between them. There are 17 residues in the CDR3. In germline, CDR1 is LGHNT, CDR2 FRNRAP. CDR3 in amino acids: CASGLSADSYYTDTQYF. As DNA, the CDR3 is TGTGCTAGTGGTTTGTCGGCGGACTCCTACTACACAGATACGCAGTATTTT.

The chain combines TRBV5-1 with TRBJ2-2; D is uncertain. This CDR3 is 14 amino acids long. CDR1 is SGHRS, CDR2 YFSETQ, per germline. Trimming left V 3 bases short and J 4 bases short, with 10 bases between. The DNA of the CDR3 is TGCGCCAGCAGCTCCGTTTCGGGCACCGGGGAGCTGTTTTTT. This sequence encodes CASSSVSGTGELFF.

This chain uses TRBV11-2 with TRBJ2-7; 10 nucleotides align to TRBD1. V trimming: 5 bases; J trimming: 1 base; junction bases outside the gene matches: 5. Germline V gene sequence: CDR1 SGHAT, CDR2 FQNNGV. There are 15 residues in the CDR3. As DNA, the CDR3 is TGTGCCAGCAGCCCCCGGGACAGGGGTTCCTACGAGCAGTACTTC. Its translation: CASSPRDRGSYEQYF.

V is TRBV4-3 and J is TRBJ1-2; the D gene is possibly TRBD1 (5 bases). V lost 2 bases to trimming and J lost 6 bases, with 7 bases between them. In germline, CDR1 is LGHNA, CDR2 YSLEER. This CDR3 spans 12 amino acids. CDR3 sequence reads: CASSQSGDGYTF. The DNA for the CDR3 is TGCGCCAGCAGCCAATCGGGGGATGGCTACACCTTC.

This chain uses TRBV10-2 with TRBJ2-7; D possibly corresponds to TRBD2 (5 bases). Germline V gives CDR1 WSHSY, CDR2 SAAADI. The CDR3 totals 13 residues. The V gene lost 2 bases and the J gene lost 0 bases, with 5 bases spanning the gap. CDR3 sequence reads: CASSEGSSYEQYF. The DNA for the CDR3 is TGCGCCAGCAGTGAGGGGAGCTCCTACGAGCAGTACTTC.

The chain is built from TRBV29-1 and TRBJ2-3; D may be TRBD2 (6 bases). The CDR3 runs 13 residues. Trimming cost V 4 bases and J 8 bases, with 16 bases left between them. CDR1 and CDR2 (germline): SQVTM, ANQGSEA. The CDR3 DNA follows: TGCAGCGTTGGGGGGACTTCCGATCCTACGCAGTATTTT. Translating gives CSVGGTSDPTQYF.

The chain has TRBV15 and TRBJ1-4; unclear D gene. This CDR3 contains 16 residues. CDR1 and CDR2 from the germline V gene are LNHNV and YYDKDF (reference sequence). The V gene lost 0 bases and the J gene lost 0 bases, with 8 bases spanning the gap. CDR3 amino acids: CATSRDRSATNEKLFF. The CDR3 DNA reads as TGTGCCACCAGCAGAGACAGATCCGCAACTAATGAAAAACTGTTTTTT.

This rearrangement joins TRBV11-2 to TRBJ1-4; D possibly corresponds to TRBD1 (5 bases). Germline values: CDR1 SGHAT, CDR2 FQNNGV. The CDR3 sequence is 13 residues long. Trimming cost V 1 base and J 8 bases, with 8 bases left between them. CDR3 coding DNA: TGTGCCAGCAGCTTAGGCAGGGCGGAAAAACTGTTTTTT. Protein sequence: CASSLGRAEKLFF.

The CDR3 nucleotides read TGTGCCAGCAGGGGACAGGAAAGCTCTGGAAACACCATATATTTT. Translated: CASRGQESSGNTIYF. This chain connects TRBV7-9 to TRBJ1-3; 8 positions agree with TRBD1. The germline CDR1 and CDR2 sequences are SEHNR and FQNEAQ (reference sequence). The trim removed 6 bases at V and 0 bases at J, leaving 4 bases unmatched. The CDR3 extends over 15 amino acids.

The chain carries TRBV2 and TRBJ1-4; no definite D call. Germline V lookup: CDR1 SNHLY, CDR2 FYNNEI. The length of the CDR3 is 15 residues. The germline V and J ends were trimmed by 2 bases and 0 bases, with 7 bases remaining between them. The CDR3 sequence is CASSERTSTNEKLFF. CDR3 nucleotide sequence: TGTGCCAGCAGTGAAAGAACATCAACTAATGAAAAACTGTTTTTT.

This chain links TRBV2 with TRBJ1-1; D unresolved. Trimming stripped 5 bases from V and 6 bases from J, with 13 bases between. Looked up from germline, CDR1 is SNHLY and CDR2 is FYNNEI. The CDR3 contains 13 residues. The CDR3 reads CASSSEPAAEAFF. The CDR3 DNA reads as TGTGCCAGCAGTTCCGAGCCGGCGGCTGAAGCTTTCTTT.